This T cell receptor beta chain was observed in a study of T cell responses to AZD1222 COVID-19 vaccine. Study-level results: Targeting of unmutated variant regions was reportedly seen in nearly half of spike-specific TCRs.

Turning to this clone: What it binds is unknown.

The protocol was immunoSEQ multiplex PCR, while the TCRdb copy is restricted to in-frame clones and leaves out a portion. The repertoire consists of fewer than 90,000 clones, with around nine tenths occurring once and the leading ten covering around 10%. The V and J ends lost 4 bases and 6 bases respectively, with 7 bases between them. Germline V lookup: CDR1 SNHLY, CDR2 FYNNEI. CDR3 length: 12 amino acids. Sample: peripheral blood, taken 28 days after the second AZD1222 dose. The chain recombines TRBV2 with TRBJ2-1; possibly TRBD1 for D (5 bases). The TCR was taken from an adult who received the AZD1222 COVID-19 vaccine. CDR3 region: CASSATVNEQFF. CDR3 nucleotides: TGTGCCAGCAGTGCGACAGTCAATGAGCAGTTCTTC. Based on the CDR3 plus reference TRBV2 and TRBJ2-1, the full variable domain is EPEVTQTPSHQVTQMGQEVILRCVPISNHLYFYWYRQILGQKVEFLVSFYNNEISEKSEIFDDQFSVERPDGSNFTLKIRSTKLEDSAMYFCASSATVNEQFFGPGTRLTVL.